This T cell receptor beta chain was documented in a study of blood T cell repertoires in COVID-19. At the level of the study: Nucleic acid was either cDNA or gDNA, and it came from T cells, B-cell-depleted T cells, or PBMCs.

Data came from immunoSEQ multiplex PCR; TCRdb stores just in-frame clones and leaves some out. The sample yields 400,000 to 450,000 clones, 70% to 90% seen once. This clone was seen just once. In Seattle, patients joined the study during active infection and were tracked longitudinally. The sequencing input was peripheral blood. The source is a woman aged 35 to 49 with COVID-19, enrolled during active disease.

CDR3 amino acids: CASSERQGADTGELFF. The CDR3 nucleotides read TGTGCCAGCAGCGAAAGACAGGGGGCAGACACCGGGGAGCTGTTTTTT. V is TRBV9 and J is TRBJ2-2; TRBD1 aligns across 10 bases. The CDR3 covers 16 residues. Germline CDR1 SGDLS, CDR2 YYNGEE. The junction had 5 bases not matched to a gene; V was cut back by 3 bases and J by 3 bases.